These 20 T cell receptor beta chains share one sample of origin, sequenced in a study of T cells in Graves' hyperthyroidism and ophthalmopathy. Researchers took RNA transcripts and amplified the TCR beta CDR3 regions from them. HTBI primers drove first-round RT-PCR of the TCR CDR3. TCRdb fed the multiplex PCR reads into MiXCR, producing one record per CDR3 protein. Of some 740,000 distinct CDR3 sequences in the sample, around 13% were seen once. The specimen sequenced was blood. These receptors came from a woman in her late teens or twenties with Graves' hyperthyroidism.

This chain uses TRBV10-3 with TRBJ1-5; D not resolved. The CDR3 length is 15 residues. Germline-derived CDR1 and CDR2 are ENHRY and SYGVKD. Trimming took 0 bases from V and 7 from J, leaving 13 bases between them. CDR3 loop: CAISESSQREQPQHF. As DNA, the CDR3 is TGTGCCATCAGTGAGTCGAGTCAAAGGGAACAGCCCCAGCATTTT.

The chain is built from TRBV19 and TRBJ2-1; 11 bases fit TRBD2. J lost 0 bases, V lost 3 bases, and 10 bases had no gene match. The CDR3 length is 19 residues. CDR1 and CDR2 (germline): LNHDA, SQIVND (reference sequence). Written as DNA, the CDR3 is TGTGCCAGTAGTATGGCCGGGACTAGCGGATCGAGCTCCTACAATGAGCAGTTCTTC. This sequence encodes CASSMAGTSGSSSYNEQFF.

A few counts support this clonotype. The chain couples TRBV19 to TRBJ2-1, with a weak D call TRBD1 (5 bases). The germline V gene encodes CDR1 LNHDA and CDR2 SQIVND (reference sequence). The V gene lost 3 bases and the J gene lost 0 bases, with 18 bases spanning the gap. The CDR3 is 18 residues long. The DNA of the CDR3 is TGTGCCAGTAGTATTCGCCGCACGGACAAGTTCTCCTACAATGAGCAGTTCTTC. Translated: CASSIRRTDKFSYNEQFF. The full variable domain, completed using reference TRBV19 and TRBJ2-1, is DGGITQSPKYLFRKEGQNVTLSCEQNLNHDAMYWYRQDPGQGLRLIYYSQIVNDFQKGDIAEGYSVSREKKESFPLTVTSAQKNPTAFYLCASSIRRTDKFSYNEQFFGPGTRLTVL.

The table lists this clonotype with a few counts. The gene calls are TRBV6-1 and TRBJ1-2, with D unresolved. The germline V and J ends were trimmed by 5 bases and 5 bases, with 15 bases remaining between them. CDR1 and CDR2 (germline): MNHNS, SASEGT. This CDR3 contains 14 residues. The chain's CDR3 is CASSPARALYGYTF. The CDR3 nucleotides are TGTGCCAGCAGTCCCGCCCGGGCTCTTTATGGCTACACCTTC.

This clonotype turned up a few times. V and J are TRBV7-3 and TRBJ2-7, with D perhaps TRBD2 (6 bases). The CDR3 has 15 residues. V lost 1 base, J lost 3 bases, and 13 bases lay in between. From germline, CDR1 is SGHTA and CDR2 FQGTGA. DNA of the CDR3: TGTGCCAGCAGCTTAAAGGCTAGCGAGGGCTACGAGCAGTACTTC. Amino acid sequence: CASSLKASEGYEQYF.

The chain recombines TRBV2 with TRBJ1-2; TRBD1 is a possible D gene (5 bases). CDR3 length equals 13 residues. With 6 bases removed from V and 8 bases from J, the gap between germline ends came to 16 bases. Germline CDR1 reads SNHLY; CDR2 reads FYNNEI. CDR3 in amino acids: CASSELAWDGYTF. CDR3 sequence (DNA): TGTGCCAGCAGCGAGCTCGCGTGGGACGGCTACACCTTC.

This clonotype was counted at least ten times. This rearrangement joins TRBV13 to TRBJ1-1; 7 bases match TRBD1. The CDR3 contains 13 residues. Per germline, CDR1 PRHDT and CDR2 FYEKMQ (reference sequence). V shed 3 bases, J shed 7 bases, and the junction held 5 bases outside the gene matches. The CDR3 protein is CASSLGQSNEAFF. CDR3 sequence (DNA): TGTGCCAGCAGCTTGGGACAGTCAAATGAAGCTTTCTTT.

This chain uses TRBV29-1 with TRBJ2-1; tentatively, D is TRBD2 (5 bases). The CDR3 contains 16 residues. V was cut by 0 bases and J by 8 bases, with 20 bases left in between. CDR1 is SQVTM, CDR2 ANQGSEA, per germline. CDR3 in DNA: TGCAGCGTTGAAGACGGAACGGGATCCCCTCCCCATGAGCAGTTCTTC. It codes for CSVEDGTGSPPHEQFF.

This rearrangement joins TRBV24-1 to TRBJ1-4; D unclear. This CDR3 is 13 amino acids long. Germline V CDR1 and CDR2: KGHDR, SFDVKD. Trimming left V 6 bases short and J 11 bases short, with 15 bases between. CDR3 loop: CATSTRLGGKLFF. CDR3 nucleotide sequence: TGTGCCACCAGTACCCGACTGGGAGGGAAACTGTTTTTT.

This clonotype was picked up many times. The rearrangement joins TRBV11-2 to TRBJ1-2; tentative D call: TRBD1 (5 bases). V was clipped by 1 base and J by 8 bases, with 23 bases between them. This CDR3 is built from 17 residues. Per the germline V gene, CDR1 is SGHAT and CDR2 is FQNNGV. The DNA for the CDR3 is TGTGCCAGCAGCTTAGTTCTCTCGAGGCAGGGAGGTCGGGGCTACACCTTC. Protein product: CASSLVLSRQGGRGYTF. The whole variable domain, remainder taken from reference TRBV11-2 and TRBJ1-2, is EAGVAQSPRYKIIEKRQSVAFWCNPISGHATLYWYQQILGQGPKLLIQFQNNGVVDDSQLPKDRFSAERLKGVDSTLKIQPAKLEDSAVYLCASSLVLSRQGGRGYTFGSGTRLTVV.

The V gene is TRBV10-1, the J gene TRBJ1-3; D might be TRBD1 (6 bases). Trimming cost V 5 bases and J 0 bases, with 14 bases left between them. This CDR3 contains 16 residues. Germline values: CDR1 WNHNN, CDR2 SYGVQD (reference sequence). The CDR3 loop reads CASSRDTTASGNTIYF. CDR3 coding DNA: TGCGCCAGCAGTCGGGACACCACGGCCTCTGGAAACACCATATATTTT.

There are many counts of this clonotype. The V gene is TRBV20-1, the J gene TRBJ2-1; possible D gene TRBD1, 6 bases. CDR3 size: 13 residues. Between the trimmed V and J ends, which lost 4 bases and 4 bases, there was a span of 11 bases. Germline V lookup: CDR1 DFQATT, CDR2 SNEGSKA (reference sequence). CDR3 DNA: TGCAGTGCTATCAAAGACAGGTACAATGAGCAGTTCTTC. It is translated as CSAIKDRYNEQFF.

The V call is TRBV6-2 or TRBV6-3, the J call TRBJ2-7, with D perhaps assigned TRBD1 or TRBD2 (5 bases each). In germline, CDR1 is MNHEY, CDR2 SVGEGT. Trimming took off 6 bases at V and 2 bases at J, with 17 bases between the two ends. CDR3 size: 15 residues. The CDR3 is CASRNRDGATYEQYF. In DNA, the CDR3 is TGTGCCAGCAGGAACCGGGACGGAGCGACCTACGAGCAGTACTTC.

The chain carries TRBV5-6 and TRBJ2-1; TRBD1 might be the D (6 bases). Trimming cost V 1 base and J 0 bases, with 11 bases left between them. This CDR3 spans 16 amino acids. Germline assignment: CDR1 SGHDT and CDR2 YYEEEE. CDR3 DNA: TGTGCCAGCAGCTTGTGGCTAGGGGGCTCCTACAATGAGCAGTTCTTC. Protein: CASSLWLGGSYNEQFF.

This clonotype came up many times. CDR3 nucleotides: TGCAGTGCTAGAGCACCAGATACGCAGTATTTT. It codes for CSARAPDTQYF. The rearrangement uses TRBV20-1 and TRBJ2-3; D remains unclear. The germline CDR1 and CDR2 sequences are DFQATT and SNEGSKA (reference sequence). The CDR3 loop spans 11 amino acids. V shed 1 base and J shed 4 bases, with 3 bases lying between them.

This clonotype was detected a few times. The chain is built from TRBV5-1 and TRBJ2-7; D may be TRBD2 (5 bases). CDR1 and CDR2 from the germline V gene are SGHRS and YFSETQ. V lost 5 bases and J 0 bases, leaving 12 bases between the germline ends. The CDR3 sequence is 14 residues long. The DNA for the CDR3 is TGCGCCAGCAGTGGACTTTCGAGCTCCTACGAGCAGTACTTC. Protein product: CASSGLSSSYEQYF.

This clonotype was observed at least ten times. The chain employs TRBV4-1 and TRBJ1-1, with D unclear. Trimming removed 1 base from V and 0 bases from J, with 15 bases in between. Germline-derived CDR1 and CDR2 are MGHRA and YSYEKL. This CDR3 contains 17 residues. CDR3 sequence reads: CASSQVQAGLVNTEAFF. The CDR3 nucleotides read TGCGCCAGCAGCCAAGTTCAGGCAGGACTCGTGAACACTGAAGCTTTCTTT.

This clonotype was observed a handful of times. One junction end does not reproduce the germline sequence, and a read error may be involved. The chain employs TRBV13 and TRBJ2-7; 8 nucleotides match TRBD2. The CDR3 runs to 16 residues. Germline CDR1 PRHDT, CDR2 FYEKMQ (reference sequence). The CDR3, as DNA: TGTGCCAGCAGCCCCGGGGGGGGGCGACGCTCCTACGAGCAGAACTTC. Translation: CASSPGGGRRSYEQNF.

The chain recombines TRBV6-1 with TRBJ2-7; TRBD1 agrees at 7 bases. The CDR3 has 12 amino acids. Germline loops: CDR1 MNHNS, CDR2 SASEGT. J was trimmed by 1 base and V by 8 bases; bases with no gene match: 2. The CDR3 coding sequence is TGTGCCAGCGGACAGGTATCCTACGAGCAGTACTTC. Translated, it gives CASGQVSYEQYF.

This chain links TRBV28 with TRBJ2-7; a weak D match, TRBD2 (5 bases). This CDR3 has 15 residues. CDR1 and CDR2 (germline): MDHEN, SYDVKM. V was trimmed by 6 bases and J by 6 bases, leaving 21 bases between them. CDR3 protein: CASSRSLAGSGEQYF. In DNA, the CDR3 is TGTGCCAGCAGCCGCTCGCTAGCCGGATCAGGCGAGCAGTACTTC.